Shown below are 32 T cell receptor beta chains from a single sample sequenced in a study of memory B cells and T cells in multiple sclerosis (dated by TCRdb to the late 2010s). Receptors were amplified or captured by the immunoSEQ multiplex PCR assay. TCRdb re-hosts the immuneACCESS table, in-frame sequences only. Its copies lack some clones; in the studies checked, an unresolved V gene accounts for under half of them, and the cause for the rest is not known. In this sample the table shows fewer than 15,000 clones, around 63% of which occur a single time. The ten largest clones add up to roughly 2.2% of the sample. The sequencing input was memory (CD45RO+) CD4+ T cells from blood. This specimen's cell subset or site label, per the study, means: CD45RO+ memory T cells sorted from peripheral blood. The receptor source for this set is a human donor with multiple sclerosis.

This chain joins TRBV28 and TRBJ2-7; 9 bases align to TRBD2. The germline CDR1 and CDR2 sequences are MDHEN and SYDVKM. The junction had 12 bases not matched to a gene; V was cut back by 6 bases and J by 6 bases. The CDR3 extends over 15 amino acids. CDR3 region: CASRAGGAGGLEQYF. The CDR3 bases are TGTGCCAGCAGGGCCGGTGGGGCGGGAGGGCTCGAGCAGTACTTC.

The CDR3 reads CASSPGQKETQYF. In DNA, the CDR3 is TGCGCCAGCAGCCCGGGACAGAAAGAGACCCAGTACTTC. The chain has TRBV5-1 and TRBJ2-5; 7 bases line up with TRBD1. CDR1 and CDR2 (germline): SGHRS, YFSETQ. V shed 4 bases, J shed 3 bases, and the junction held 3 bases outside the gene matches. The CDR3 consists of 13 residues.

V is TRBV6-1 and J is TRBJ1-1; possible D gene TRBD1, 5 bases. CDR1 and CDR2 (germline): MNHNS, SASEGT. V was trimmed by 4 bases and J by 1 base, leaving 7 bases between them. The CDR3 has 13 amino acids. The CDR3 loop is CASSAQGNTEAFF. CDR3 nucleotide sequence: TGTGCCAGCAGTGCCCAGGGGAACACTGAAGCTTTCTTT.

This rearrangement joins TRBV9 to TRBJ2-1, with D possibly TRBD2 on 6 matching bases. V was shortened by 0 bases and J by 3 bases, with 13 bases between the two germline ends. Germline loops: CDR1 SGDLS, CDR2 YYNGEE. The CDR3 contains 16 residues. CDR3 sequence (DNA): TGTGCCAGCAGCGTAGGGAGGGGCTCCGTCTACAATGAGCAGTTCTTC. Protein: CASSVGRGSVYNEQFF.

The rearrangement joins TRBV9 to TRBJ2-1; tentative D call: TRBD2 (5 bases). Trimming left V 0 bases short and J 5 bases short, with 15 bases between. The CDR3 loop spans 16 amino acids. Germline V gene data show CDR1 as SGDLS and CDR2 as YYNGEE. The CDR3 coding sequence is TGTGCCAGCAGCGTAGCTCCGGAGGTTCGGAACAATGAGCAGTTCTTC. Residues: CASSVAPEVRNNEQFF.

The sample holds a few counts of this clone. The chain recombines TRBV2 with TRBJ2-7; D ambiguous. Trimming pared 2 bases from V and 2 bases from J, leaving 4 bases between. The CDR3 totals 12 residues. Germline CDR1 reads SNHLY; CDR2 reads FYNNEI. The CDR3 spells CASSELAYEQYF. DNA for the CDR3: TGTGCCAGCAGTGAACTAGCCTACGAGCAGTACTTC. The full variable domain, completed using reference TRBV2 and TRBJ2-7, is EPEVTQTPSHQVTQMGQEVILRCVPISNHLYFYWYRQILGQKVEFLVSFYNNEISEKSEIFDDQFSVERPDGSNFTLKIRSTKLEDSAMYFCASSELAYEQYFGPGTRLTVT.

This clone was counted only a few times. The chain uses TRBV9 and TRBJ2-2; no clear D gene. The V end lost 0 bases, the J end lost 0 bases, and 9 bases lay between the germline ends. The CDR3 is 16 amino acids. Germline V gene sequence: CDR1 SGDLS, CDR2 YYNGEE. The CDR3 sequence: CASSVGSNPNTGELFF. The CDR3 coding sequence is TGTGCCAGCAGCGTAGGATCTAATCCGAACACCGGGGAGCTGTTTTTT.

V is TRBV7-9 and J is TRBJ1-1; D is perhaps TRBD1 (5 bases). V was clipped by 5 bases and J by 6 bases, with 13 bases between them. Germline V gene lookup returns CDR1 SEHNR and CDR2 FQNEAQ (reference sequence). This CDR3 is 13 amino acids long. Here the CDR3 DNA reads TGTGCCAGCAGCCTGGACCAGGGCGCTGAAGCTTTCTTT. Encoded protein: CASSLDQGAEAFF.

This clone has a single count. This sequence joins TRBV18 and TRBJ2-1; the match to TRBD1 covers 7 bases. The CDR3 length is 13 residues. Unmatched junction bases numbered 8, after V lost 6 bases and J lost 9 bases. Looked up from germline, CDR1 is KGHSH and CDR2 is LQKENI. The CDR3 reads CASSSTGLVEQFF. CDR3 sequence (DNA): TGTGCCAGCTCCTCGACAGGGTTGGTTGAGCAGTTCTTC.

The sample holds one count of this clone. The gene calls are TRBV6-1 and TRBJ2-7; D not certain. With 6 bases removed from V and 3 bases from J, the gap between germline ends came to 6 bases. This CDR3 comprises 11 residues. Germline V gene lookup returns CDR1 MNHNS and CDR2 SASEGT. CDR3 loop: CASSTGYEQYF. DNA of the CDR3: TGTGCCAGCAGCACCGGCTACGAGCAGTACTTC.

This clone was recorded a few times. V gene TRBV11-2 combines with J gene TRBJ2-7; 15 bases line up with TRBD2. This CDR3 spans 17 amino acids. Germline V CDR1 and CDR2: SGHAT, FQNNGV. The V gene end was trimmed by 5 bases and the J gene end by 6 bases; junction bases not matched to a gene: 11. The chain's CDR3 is CASSQGLAGGFILEQYF. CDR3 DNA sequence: TGTGCCAGCAGCCAGGGACTAGCGGGAGGTTTTATCCTCGAGCAGTACTTC.

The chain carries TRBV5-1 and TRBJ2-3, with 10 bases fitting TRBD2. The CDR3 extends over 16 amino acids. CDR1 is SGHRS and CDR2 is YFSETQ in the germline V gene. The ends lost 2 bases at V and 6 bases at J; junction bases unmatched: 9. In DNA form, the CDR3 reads TGCGCCAGCAGCTTTGGACTAGCGGTTCACGGGGATACGCAGTATTTT. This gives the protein CASSFGLAVHGDTQYF.

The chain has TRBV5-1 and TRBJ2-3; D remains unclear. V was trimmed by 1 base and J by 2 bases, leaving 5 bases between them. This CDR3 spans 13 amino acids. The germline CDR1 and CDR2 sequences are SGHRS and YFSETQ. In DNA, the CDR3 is TGCGCCAGCAGCTTGATACACACAGATACGCAGTATTTT. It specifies CASSLIHTDTQYF.

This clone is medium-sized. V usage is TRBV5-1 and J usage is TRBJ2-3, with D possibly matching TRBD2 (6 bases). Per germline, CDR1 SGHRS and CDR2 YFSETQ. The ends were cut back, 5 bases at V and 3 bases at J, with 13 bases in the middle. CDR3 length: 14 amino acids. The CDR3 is CASRSGTDTDTQYF. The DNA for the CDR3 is TGCGCCAGCAGATCCGGGACTGATACAGATACGCAGTATTTT.

The CDR3 loop reads CASSYSWDSNTGELFF. The CDR3 DNA reads as TGTGCCAGCAGTTACTCCTGGGACAGTAACACCGGGGAGCTGTTTTTT. The chain employs TRBV6-5 and TRBJ2-2; 7 bases are a match to TRBD1. With V trimmed by 0 bases and J by 2 bases, 3 bases remained unmatched. The CDR3 has 16 residues. Germline values: CDR1 MNHEY, CDR2 SVGAGI.

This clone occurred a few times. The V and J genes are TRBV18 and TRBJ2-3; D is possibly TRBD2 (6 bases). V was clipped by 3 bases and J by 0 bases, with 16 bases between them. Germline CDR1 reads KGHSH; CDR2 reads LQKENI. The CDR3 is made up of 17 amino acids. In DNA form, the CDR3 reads TGTGCCAGCTCACCCGGACTAAGCGGATCTAGCACAGATACGCAGTATTTT. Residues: CASSPGLSGSSTDTQYF.

Written as DNA, the CDR3 is TGTGCCAGCAGTGAAACTAGCGGGAGAGGTGGAGATACGCAGTATTTT. Protein sequence: CASSETSGRGGDTQYF. This rearrangement joins TRBV6-4 to TRBJ2-3; 11 bases map to TRBD2. The J segment lost 5 bases and the V segment lost 3 bases, leaving 7 bases of the junction unmatched. This CDR3 has 16 residues. Germline-derived CDR1 and CDR2 are MRHNA and SNTAGT.

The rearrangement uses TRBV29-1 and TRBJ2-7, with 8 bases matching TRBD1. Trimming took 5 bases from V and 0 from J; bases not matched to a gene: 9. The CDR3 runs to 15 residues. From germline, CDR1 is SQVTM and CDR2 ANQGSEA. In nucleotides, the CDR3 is TGCAGCGTTAGCCTGACAGGGGACCACTCCTACGAGCAGTACTTC. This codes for CSVSLTGDHSYEQYF.

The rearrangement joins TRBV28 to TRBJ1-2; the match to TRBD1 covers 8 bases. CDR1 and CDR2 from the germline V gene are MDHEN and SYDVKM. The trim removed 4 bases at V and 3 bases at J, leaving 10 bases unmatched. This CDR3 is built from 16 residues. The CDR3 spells CASSSPQGARYYGYTF. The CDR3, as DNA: TGTGCCAGCAGTTCACCCCAGGGGGCGCGGTACTATGGCTACACCTTC.

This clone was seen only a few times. The CDR3 protein is CASTLDRGMNQPQHF. CDR3 DNA sequence: TGTGCCAGCACCCTAGACAGGGGAATGAATCAGCCCCAGCATTTT. This chain connects TRBV6-6 to TRBJ1-5; 8 bases line up with TRBD1. Trimming cost V 7 bases and J 4 bases; bases outside gene matches: 9. The CDR3 covers 15 residues. Germline V gives CDR1 MNHNY, CDR2 SVGAGI (reference sequence).

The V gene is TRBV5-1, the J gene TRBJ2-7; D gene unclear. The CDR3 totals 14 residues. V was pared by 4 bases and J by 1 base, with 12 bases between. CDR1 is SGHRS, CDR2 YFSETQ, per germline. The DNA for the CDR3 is TGCGCCAGCAGCCCTATGATTGGTTCCTACGAGCAGTACTTC. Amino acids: CASSPMIGSYEQYF.

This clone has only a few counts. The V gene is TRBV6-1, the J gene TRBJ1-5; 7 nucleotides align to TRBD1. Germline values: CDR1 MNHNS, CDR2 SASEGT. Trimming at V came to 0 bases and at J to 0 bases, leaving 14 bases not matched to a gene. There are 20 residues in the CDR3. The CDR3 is CASSEALSGQRRYSNQPQHF. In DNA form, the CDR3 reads TGTGCCAGCAGTGAAGCGCTTTCGGGACAGAGGAGATATAGCAATCAGCCCCAGCATTTT.

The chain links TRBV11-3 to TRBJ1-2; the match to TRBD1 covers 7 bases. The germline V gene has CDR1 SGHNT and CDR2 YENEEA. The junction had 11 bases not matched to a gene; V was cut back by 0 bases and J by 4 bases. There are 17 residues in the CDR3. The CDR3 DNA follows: TGTGCCAGCAGCTTAGAGGGTCGGCAGGGGGAGTCCTATGGCTACACCTTC. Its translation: CASSLEGRQGESYGYTF.

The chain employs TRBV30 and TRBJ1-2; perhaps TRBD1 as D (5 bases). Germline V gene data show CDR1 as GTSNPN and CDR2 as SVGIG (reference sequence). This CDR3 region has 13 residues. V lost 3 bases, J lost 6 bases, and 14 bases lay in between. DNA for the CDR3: TGTGCCTGGAGCGGGGGGGGGAGCCATGGCTACACCTTC. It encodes CAWSGGGSHGYTF. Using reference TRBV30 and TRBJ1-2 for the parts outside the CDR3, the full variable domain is SQTIHQWPATLVQPVGSPLSLECTVEGTSNPNLYWYRQAAGRGLQLLFYSVGIGQISSEVPQNLSASRPQDRQFILSSKKLLLSDSGFYLCAWSGGGSHGYTFGSGTRLTVV.

Here the CDR3 DNA reads TGTGCCAGCAGTCAAATCACAGGGCTATCCTACGAGCAGTACTTC. It yields the protein CASSQITGLSYEQYF. This rearrangement joins TRBV6-6 to TRBJ2-7, with D possibly TRBD1 on 6 matching bases. Germline CDR1 MNHNY, CDR2 SVGAGI (reference sequence). Between the trimmed V and J ends, which lost 5 bases and 1 base, there was a span of 15 bases. CDR3 length: 15 residues.

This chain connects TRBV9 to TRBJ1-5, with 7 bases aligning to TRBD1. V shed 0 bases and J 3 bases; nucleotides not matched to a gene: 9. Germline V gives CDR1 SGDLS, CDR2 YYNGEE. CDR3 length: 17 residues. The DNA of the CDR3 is TGTGCCAGCAGCGTAGTCGGAGGGACAGTTCACAATCAGCCCCAGCATTTT. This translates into CASSVVGGTVHNQPQHF.

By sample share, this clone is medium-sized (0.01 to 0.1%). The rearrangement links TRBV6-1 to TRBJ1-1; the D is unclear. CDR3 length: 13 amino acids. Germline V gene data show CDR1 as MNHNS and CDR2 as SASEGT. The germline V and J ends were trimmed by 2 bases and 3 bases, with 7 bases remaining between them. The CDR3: CASSETFDTEAFF. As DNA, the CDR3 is TGTGCCAGCAGTGAAACTTTCGACACTGAAGCTTTCTTT.

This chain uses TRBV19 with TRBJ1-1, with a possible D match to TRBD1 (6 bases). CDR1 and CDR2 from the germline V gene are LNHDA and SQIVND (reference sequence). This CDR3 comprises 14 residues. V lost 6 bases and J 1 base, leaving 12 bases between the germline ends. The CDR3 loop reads CASSRQERNTEAFF. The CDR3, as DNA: TGTGCCAGTAGCAGACAGGAAAGGAACACTGAAGCTTTCTTT.

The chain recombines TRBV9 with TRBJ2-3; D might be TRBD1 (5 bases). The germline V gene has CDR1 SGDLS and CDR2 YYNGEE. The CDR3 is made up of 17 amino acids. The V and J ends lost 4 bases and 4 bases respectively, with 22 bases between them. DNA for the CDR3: TGTGCCAGCAGCACAGGCCTTCACCCTCAAGATGCAGATACGCAGTATTTT. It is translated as CASSTGLHPQDADTQYF.

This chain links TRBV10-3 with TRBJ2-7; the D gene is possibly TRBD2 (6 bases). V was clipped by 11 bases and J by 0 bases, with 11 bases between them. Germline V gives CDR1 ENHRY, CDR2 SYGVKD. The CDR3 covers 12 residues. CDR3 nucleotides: TGTGCCGTCGGGGGTAGCTCCTACGAGCAGTACTTC. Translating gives CAVGGSSYEQYF.

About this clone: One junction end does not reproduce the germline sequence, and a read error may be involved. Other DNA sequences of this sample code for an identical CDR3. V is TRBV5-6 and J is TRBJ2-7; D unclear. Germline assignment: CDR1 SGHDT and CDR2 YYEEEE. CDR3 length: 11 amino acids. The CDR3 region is CASSFQYEQYF. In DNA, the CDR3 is TGCGCCAGCAGCTTCCAGTACGAGCAGTACTTC.

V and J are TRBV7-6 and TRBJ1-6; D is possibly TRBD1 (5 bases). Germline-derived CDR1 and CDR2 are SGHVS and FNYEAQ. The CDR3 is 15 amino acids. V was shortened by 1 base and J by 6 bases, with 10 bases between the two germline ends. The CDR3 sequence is CASSLVGPSNSPLHF. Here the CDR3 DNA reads TGTGCCAGCAGCTTAGTGGGGCCCAGTAATTCACCCCTCCACTTT.